This is a list of T cell receptor beta chains from one sample in a study of blood T cell repertoires in COVID-19. Sequencing was performed with immunoSEQ multiplex PCR; in TCRdb, only in-frame clones are kept and a portion is missing. The sample shows roughly 170,000 clones, less than 90% of them seen only once. The sample taken for sequencing was PBMCs or T cells enriched from blood (not recorded which). The receptors here all came from a woman between 45 and 60 years old who had recovered from COVID-19. Both conserved end residues are part of each CDR3. Fields, in order: CDR3 DNA, CDR3 protein, J gene, clone size, V gene, D gene. D genes are given only for firm matches. Not all rows give a size; the values are once, few, many and, for expanded clones, a class.

TGTGCCAGCAGCCAAGAGAGGTATACTGAAGCTTTCTTT | CASSQERYTEAFF | TRBJ1-1 | . | TRBV3-1/TRBV3-2 | .
TGTGCCAGCAGCCGGGGACAGAGCAATGAAAAACTGTTTTTT | CASSRGQSNEKLFF | TRBJ1-4 | . | TRBV5-8 | TRBD1
TGTGCCAGCAGCTTGCGAGGGAAGCATAATTCACCCCTCCACTTT | CASSLRGKHNSPLHF | TRBJ1-6 | . | TRBV5-6 | .
TGTGCCAGCAGTTCCGGGACAGGCGGCAATGAAAAACTGTTTTTT | CASSSGTGGNEKLFF | TRBJ1-4 | . | TRBV6-5 | TRBD1
TGCGCCAGCAGCCCGAGGACTAGCGGGATGGGTGAGCAGTTCTTC | CASSPRTSGMGEQFF | TRBJ2-1 | many | TRBV4-1 | TRBD2
TGTGCCAGCAGTTGGGGGGATGGCTACACCTTC | CASSWGDGYTF | TRBJ1-2 | . | TRBV12-3/TRBV12-4 | .
TGTGCCAGCAGCTTAGATGGGACAGGGGGCGTCCGTCGATATTTT | CASSLDGTGGVRRYF | TRBJ1-3 | few | TRBV11-2 | TRBD1
TGCAGCGTTCGCCCTTACACGAACACTGAAGCTTTCTTT | CSVRPYTNTEAFF | TRBJ1-1 | . | TRBV29-1 | .
TGTGCCAGCAGCCGAAGACTAACGCAGATCACAGATACGCAGTATTTT | CASSRRLTQITDTQYF | TRBJ2-3 | . | TRBV4-2 | .
TGCAGCGTGGAGTTCTCCTACAATGAGCAGTTCTTC | CSVEFSYNEQFF | TRBJ2-1 | . | TRBV29-1 | .
TGCGCCAGCAGCCAAGGCACGGGACAGGCGAACACCGGGGAGCTGTTTTTT | CASSQGTGQANTGELFF | TRBJ2-2 | . | TRBV4-1 | TRBD1
TGTGCCAGCAGTGGGGCTAGCTCGGGTTACAATGAGCAGTTCTTC | CASSGASSGYNEQFF | TRBJ2-1 | . | TRBV6-4 | .
TGTGCCAGCAGCTTAACCGAGTCGGGGATGGCTTTCTTT | CASSLTESGMAFF | TRBJ1-1 | once | TRBV7-8 | .
TGTGCCAGCAGCGTAGGAATTACCGGGACAGGGGATCAGCCCCAGCATTTT | CASSVGITGTGDQPQHF | TRBJ1-5 | . | TRBV9 | TRBD1
TGTGCCAGCAGCTTGGTGGGGACAGCTCACAATGAGCAGTTCTTC | CASSLVGTAHNEQFF | TRBJ2-1 | few | TRBV5-8 | TRBD1
TGTGCCAGCAGTACCTCTAGTGGGTCCTATAATTCACCCCTCCACTTT | CASSTSSGSYNSPLHF | TRBJ1-6 | . | TRBV28 | .
TGTGCCAGCAGCCCGGGGACAGGAAACTATCAGCCCCAGCATTTT | CASSPGTGNYQPQHF | TRBJ1-5 | . | TRBV7-9 | TRBD1
TGTGCCAGTAGGACGCCGACAGGGCGGGGAGGAAACACCATATATTTT | CASRTPTGRGGNTIYF | TRBJ1-3 | . | TRBV19 | TRBD1
TGTGCCAGCTCCAGTGCCCCTGGGACTCAAGAGACCCAGTACTTC | CASSSAPGTQETQYF | TRBJ2-5 | . | TRBV18 | .
TGTGCCAGCAGCTTGGCCTTGGCATGGGAGACCCAGTACTTC | CASSLALAWETQYF | TRBJ2-5 | once | TRBV5-4 | .
TGTGCCAGCAGCTTCCTTTTGCGGGACAGGGGACATAGCAATCAGCCCCAGCATTTT | CASSFLLRDRGHSNQPQHF | TRBJ1-5 | . | TRBV11-2 | TRBD1
TGTGCCAGCAGTTATTATTTCAGCTATGGCTACACCTTC | CASSYYFSYGYTF | TRBJ1-2 | . | TRBV6-5 | .
TGTGCCACCGGGACAGTCAATAGCAATCAGCCCCAGCATTTT | CATGTVNSNQPQHF | TRBJ1-5 | . | TRBV24-1 | TRBD1
TGCGCCAGCAGCTTGGATAGACTGAACACCATATATTTT | CASSLDRLNTIYF | TRBJ1-3 | . | TRBV5-1 | .
TGTGCCTGGAGTGGACAGGGTGAAAAACTGTTTTTT | CAWSGQGEKLFF | TRBJ1-4 | . | TRBV30 | TRBD1
TGTGCCATCAGTGACGGGACAGGCGGGGTCAATGAGCAGTTCTTC | CAISDGTGGVNEQFF | TRBJ2-1 | . | TRBV10-3 | TRBD1
TGTGCCAGCAGTTTAGGCCGCCTTAACACTGAAGCTTTCTTT | CASSLGRLNTEAFF | TRBJ1-1 | . | TRBV28 | .
TGTGCCAGCAGTCGGACAGGGGCTGTCCCAGATACGCAGTATTTT | CASSRTGAVPDTQYF | TRBJ2-3 | . | TRBV6-5 | TRBD1
TGCAGTGCTAGTAGCAGGGGCTATGGCTACACCTTC | CSASSRGYGYTF | TRBJ1-2 | few | TRBV20-1 | .
TGCAGCGTTGAAACCCTACTCGACAGGGGGAACTATGGCTACACCTTC | CSVETLLDRGNYGYTF | TRBJ1-2 | . | TRBV29-1 | TRBD1
TGTGCCAGCACCCCTTTACGGTTAAACACCGGGGAGCTGTTTTTT | CASTPLRLNTGELFF | TRBJ2-2 | . | TRBV2 | .
TGTGCCACCAGCCTGACAGTTAGCACAGATACGCAGTATTTT | CATSLTVSTDTQYF | TRBJ2-3 | . | TRBV15 | .
TGTGCCAGCATCCCCAGTAGCCGGAGGACTGAAGCTTTCTTT | CASIPSSRRTEAFF | TRBJ1-1 | . | TRBV7-9 | .
TGTGCCAGCTCACCACCGGGAGCAGATACGCAGTATTTT | CASSPPGADTQYF | TRBJ2-3 | . | TRBV18 | .
TGTGCCAGCAGTTTATACAGGGAACCCTCTGGAAACACCATATATTTT | CASSLYREPSGNTIYF | TRBJ1-3 | . | TRBV28 | .
TGTGCCAGCAGCGGAGGCTCGGGGGTGACCCAGTACTTC | CASSGGSGVTQYF | TRBJ2-5 | . | TRBV7-9 | .
TGTGCCAGCAGCCCAGGACAGGGAAGGAACACTGAAGCTTTCTTT | CASSPGQGRNTEAFF | TRBJ1-1 | . | TRBV2 | TRBD1
TGCGCCAGCAGTCGGTTGTGGGCAGGGAATAGGACGGCCATATATTTT | CASSRLWAGNRTAIYF | TRBJ1-3 | . | TRBV10-1 | .
TGTGCCAGCAACCCGGGACAGGGAAATCGCTACACCTTC | CASNPGQGNRYTF | TRBJ1-2 | . | TRBV5-4 | TRBD1
TGTGCCAGCAGTTACTCGAGAGGCAAGGTTGGGGGCTACACCTTC | CASSYSRGKVGGYTF | TRBJ1-2 | . | TRBV6-5 | .
TGTGCCAGCAGCGGTGGACAGGCTTACACTGAAGCTTTCTTT | CASSGGQAYTEAFF | TRBJ1-1 | . | TRBV5-8 | TRBD1
TGCGCCAGCAGCTTGTCTGGGAACCAGGGGGCAAATCGCGCTTTCTTT | CASSLSGNQGANRAFF | TRBJ1-1 | . | TRBV5-1 | TRBD1
TGTGCCAGCAGTGACAAGACAGGAACCTCCTACAATGAGCAGTTCTTC | CASSDKTGTSYNEQFF | TRBJ2-1 | . | TRBV27 | .
TGTGCCAGCAGCTTAGGGTACTTAGCGTTCCACAATGAGCAGTTCTTC | CASSLGYLAFHNEQFF | TRBJ2-1 | few | TRBV7-2 | .
TGTGCCAGCAGCTCGGGAGGGACCCAGTACTTC | CASSSGGTQYF | TRBJ2-5 | . | TRBV5-4 | TRBD2
TGCGCCAGCAGCCAAGTGGGAGGGCCGGGGGACACTGAAGCTTTCTTT | CASSQVGGPGDTEAFF | TRBJ1-1 | . | TRBV4-3 | .
TGTGCCAGCTCACCACAGGCCGGGACTAGCGGGGCAGATACGCAGTATTTT | CASSPQAGTSGADTQYF | TRBJ2-3 | . | TRBV18 | TRBD2
TGCGCCAGCAGCTTACGACAGGGGTCGGAAGATACGCAGTATTTT | CASSLRQGSEDTQYF | TRBJ2-3 | . | TRBV5-1 | TRBD1
TGCGCCAGCAGTCGGGGGGACTTGGGCACAGATACGCAGTATTTT | CASSRGDLGTDTQYF | TRBJ2-3 | once | TRBV4-1 | TRBD2
TGTGCCACCAGCAGAGCGGACAGGGTGGGCACTGAAGCTTTCTTT | CATSRADRVGTEAFF | TRBJ1-1 | . | TRBV15 | TRBD1